Shown below are 30 T cell receptor beta chains from a single sample sequenced in a study of cytomegalovirus exposure and HLA in healthy donors. PCR was performed using 60 Vbeta and 13 Jbeta primers. Some clones are missing from TCRdb's copy, which holds only in-frame ones; the method was immunoSEQ multiplex PCR. Counted here are 60,000 to 70,000 clones, about 82% occurring once; the ten biggest clones make up roughly 2.9%. Sequenced input: PBMCs. The receptors derive from a woman in her 30s in good health and CMV-seronegative.

This clone came up a few times. The rearrangement joins TRBV4-1 to TRBJ2-2, with D possibly being TRBD2 (7 bases). The CDR3 is made up of 16 amino acids. V lost 3 bases and J 7 bases, leaving 18 bases between the germline ends. Germline CDR1 MGHRA, CDR2 YSYEKL. The chain's CDR3 is CASSQARGGAHGELFF. The CDR3 DNA is TGCGCCAGCAGCCAGGCCCGTGGGGGGGCCCACGGGGAGCTGTTTTTT.

This clone was detected a few times. The chain is built from TRBV11-2 and TRBJ2-1; 9 nucleotides line up with TRBD2. The CDR3 has 13 amino acids. V lost 2 bases and J lost 15; bases outside the gene matches: 8. Germline assignment: CDR1 SGHAT and CDR2 FQNNGV. This chain's CDR3 is CASSLLRLAEVFF. The CDR3 DNA sequence: TGTGCCAGCAGCTTACTTAGACTAGCGGAGGTGTTCTTC.

V usage is TRBV5-1 and J usage is TRBJ1-1; the match to TRBD1 covers 9 bases. Looked up from germline, CDR1 is SGHRS and CDR2 is YFSETQ. Trimming took 0 bases from V and 1 from J; bases not matched to a gene: 1. The CDR3 length is 15 residues. The CDR3 region is CASSLEGQGNTEAFF. CDR3 bases: TGCGCCAGCAGCTTGGAGGGACAGGGGAACACTGAAGCTTTCTTT. Supplemented by reference TRBV5-1 and TRBJ1-1, the full variable domain reads KAGVTQTPRYLIKTRGQQVTLSCSPISGHRSVSWYQQTPGQGLQFLFEYFSETQRNKGNFPGRFSGRQFSNSRSEMNVSTLELGDSALYLCASSLEGQGNTEAFFGQGTRLTVV.

The genes are TRBV7-9 and TRBJ2-2, with TRBD1 matching 10 bases. This CDR3 region has 12 residues. CDR1 and CDR2 (germline): SEHNR, FQNEAQ (reference sequence). The CDR3: CGSGTGAGELFF. CDR3 coding DNA: TGTGGTTCCGGGACAGGGGCCGGGGAGCTGTTTTTT. The full variable domain, completed using reference TRBV7-9 and TRBJ2-2, is DTGVSQNPRHKITKRGQNVTFRCDPISEHNRLYWYRQTLGQGPEFLTYFQNEAQLEKSRLLSDRFSAERPKGSFSTLEIQRTEQGDSAMYLCGSGTGAGELFFGEGSRLTVL.

As regards this clone: Germline is not matched at one junction end, which may reflect a read error. The rearrangement uses TRBV15 and TRBJ2-7, with 7 bases lining up with TRBD1. Looked up from germline, CDR1 is LNHNV and CDR2 is YYDKDF (reference sequence). The CDR3 consists of 16 residues. The CDR3 nucleotides are TGTGCCACCAGCGATTGGACAGGCCTCAACTTCCTCAGGACGAACTTC. Amino acid sequence: CATSDWTGLNFLRTNF.

The V gene is TRBV6-6, the J gene TRBJ1-1, with TRBD1 as a possible D gene (5 bases). The V end was cut by 2 bases, the J end by 5 bases, with 12 bases between. The CDR3 contains 14 residues. Germline V gives CDR1 MNHNY, CDR2 SVGAGI (reference sequence). The CDR3, as DNA: TGTGCCAGCAGTTACGGGGCGGGGTTAACTGAAGCTTTCTTT. It codes for CASSYGAGLTEAFF.

This CDR3 reads CASSFLGVEISGNTIYF. The CDR3 bases are TGTGCCAGCAGCTTTTTAGGAGTGGAAATCTCTGGAAACACCATATATTTT. The chain recombines TRBV7-9 with TRBJ1-3; D gene unclear. V gave up 3 bases and J gave up 0 bases, with 15 bases separating them. The CDR3 has 17 residues. The germline V gene has CDR1 SEHNR and CDR2 FQNEAQ (reference sequence). Together with reference TRBV7-9 and TRBJ1-3, the CDR3 gives the full variable domain: DTGVSQNPRHKITKRGQNVTFRCDPISEHNRLYWYRQTLGQGPEFLTYFQNEAQLEKSRLLSDRFSAERPKGSFSTLEIQRTEQGDSAMYLCASSFLGVEISGNTIYFGEGSWLTVV.

The chain has TRBV11-3 and TRBJ2-7; D is possibly TRBD1 (6 bases). CDR1 and CDR2 from the germline V gene are SGHNT and YENEEA. The V end lost 1 base, the J end lost 4 bases, and 11 bases lay between the germline ends. This CDR3 region has 14 residues. The CDR3 nucleotides read TGTGCCAGCAGCTTAGCAAGGGGGATTTACGAGCAGTACTTC. Protein sequence: CASSLARGIYEQYF.

V and J are TRBV5-1 and TRBJ2-3; D may be TRBD1 (7 bases). The germline V gene encodes CDR1 SGHRS and CDR2 YFSETQ. Trimming removed 2 bases at V and 6 bases at J, with 13 bases between. There are 14 residues in the CDR3. The CDR3 nucleotides read TGCGCCAGCAGCTTTCCAGGGGGAGGCGATACGCAGTATTTT. Translating gives CASSFPGGGDTQYF.

The chain links TRBV2 to TRBJ2-7, with D hard to call. Germline-derived CDR1 and CDR2 are SNHLY and FYNNEI. V lost 1 base and J lost 0, with 13 bases in between. The CDR3 length is 16 residues. The DNA of the CDR3 is TGTGCCAGCAGTGAAGGGTCCAGGATCAGCTCCTACGAGCAGTACTTC. It encodes CASSEGSRISSYEQYF.

The rearrangement joins TRBV29-1 to TRBJ1-1; D not certain. The V gene's germline CDR1 is SQVTM and CDR2 ANQGSEA. CDR3 length equals 14 residues. V was clipped by 2 bases and J by 4 bases, with 14 bases between them. CDR3 coding DNA: TGCAGCGTTGAAAATGGAGGCTCAGGCACTGAAGCTTTCTTT. It translates to CSVENGGSGTEAFF.

The rearrangement joins TRBV10-3 to TRBJ2-7; tentative D call: TRBD2 (5 bases). This CDR3 contains 14 residues. Per germline, CDR1 ENHRY and CDR2 SYGVKD. The ends were cut back, 3 bases at V and 3 bases at J, with 12 bases in the middle. The CDR3 is CAISEARDLYEQYF. The CDR3 DNA reads TGTGCCATCAGTGAAGCCCGGGATCTCTACGAGCAGTACTTC.

The rearrangement links TRBV5-4 to TRBJ1-1; D possibly corresponds to TRBD1 (6 bases). Deletions cut 6 bases from V and 8 bases from J, with 14 bases between. CDR1 and CDR2 (germline): SGHNT, YYREEE (reference sequence). CDR3 length equals 12 residues. The CDR3 nucleotides read TGTGCCAGCATCCTCCCAAGGGGGGAAGCTTTCTTT. Translating gives CASILPRGEAFF.

The chain joins TRBV5-6 to TRBJ1-3; D gene uncertain. Per germline, CDR1 SGHDT and CDR2 YYEEEE. V was clipped by 2 bases and J by 0 bases, with 9 bases between them. This CDR3 has 15 residues. CDR3 DNA sequence: TGTGCCAGCAGCTTTACAGTCCTCTCTGGAAACACCATATATTTT. This sequence encodes CASSFTVLSGNTIYF. Variable domain in full (rest from reference TRBV5-6 and TRBJ1-3): DAGVTQSPTHLIKTRGQQVTLRCSPKSGHDTVSWYQQALGQGPQFIFQYYEEEERQRGNFPDRFSGHQFPNYSSELNVNALLLGDSALYLCASSFTVLSGNTIYFGEGSWLTVV.

The chain recombines TRBV19 with TRBJ2-7; possible D gene TRBD1, 8 bases. Per germline, CDR1 LNHDA and CDR2 SQIVND (reference sequence). The CDR3 spans 13 residues. The V gene lost 5 bases and the J gene lost 7 bases, with 15 bases spanning the gap. The CDR3 nucleotides read TGTGCCAGTAGTCCGGACAGGGAGGGGGAGCAGTACTTC. Translating gives CASSPDREGEQYF.

This clone has just a few counts. The genes are TRBV5-1 and TRBJ2-2; 7 bases agree with TRBD1. The V segment lost 4 bases and the J segment 3 bases; nucleotides outside the gene matches: 3. The CDR3 is 14 residues long. Germline V lookup: CDR1 SGHRS, CDR2 YFSETQ. Here the CDR3 DNA reads TGCGCCAGCAGCACCACAGGGGACACCGGGGAGCTGTTTTTT. As protein: CASSTTGDTGELFF. Looking up the rest from reference TRBV5-1 and TRBJ2-2 gives the full variable domain: KAGVTQTPRYLIKTRGQQVTLSCSPISGHRSVSWYQQTPGQGLQFLFEYFSETQRNKGNFPGRFSGRQFSNSRSEMNVSTLELGDSALYLCASSTTGDTGELFFGEGSRLTVL.

The V gene is TRBV10-3, the J gene TRBJ1-5; 10 bases agree with TRBD1. In germline, CDR1 is ENHRY, CDR2 SYGVKD. The CDR3 spans 18 residues. Trimming cost V 0 bases and J 0 bases; bases outside gene matches: 5. The CDR3 DNA follows: TGTGCCATCAGTGAGTCGAGACAGGGGGCCGGTAGCAATCAGCCCCAGCATTTT. Protein product: CAISESRQGAGSNQPQHF.

The chain couples TRBV11-2 to TRBJ2-7; 10 bases agree with TRBD1. CDR1 SGHAT and CDR2 FQNNGV come from the germline V gene. This CDR3 is built from 16 residues. V lost 6 bases and J lost 4; bases outside the gene matches: 12. The CDR3 region has the DNA TGTGCCAGCAGATATGCCGGCGGGACAGGGGTTTACGAGCAGTACTTC. Translated: CASRYAGGTGVYEQYF.

This clone was counted a few times. The rearrangement links TRBV23-1 to TRBJ2-7; 7 nucleotides match TRBD2. TRBV23-1 qualifies as an ORF whose function is uncertain. CDR3 size: 17 residues. The trim removed 11 bases at V and 4 bases at J, leaving 23 bases unmatched. In DNA form, the CDR3 reads TGCGCCCCCTCGGGGGGTAAGCGTCCACCGGACCTGTACGAGCAGTACTTC. As protein: CAPSGGKRPPDLYEQYF.

This sequence joins TRBV7-9 and TRBJ1-4, with 8 bases that match TRBD1. Germline trimming cut 5 bases from V and 8 bases from J; bases unmatched to any gene: 10. This CDR3 region has 15 residues. Germline assignment: CDR1 SEHNR and CDR2 FQNEAQ (reference sequence). The CDR3 reads CASSLPTGAAEKLFF. The DNA of the CDR3 is TGTGCCAGCAGCCTACCGACAGGGGCGGCGGAAAAACTGTTTTTT.

The chain is built from TRBV7-2 and TRBJ2-2; the match to TRBD1 covers 8 bases. The CDR3 loop spans 17 amino acids. V dropped 0 bases and J dropped 5; count of bases not matched to a gene: 8. Germline loops: CDR1 SGHTA, CDR2 FQGNSA. The CDR3 DNA sequence: TGTGCCAGCAGCTTAGCGGCCCCAGGGGGCGATACCGGGGAGCTGTTTTTT. Translation gives CASSLAAPGGDTGELFF.

This chain links TRBV19 with TRBJ2-7, with D possibly matching TRBD1 (5 bases). CDR1 and CDR2 (germline): LNHDA, SQIVND (reference sequence). V dropped 8 bases and J dropped 1 base, with 12 bases sitting between them. The CDR3 sequence is 13 residues long. The CDR3 loop reads CASVSRGSYEQYF. Written as DNA, the CDR3 is TGTGCCAGTGTGTCTAGGGGTTCCTACGAGCAGTACTTC. Full variable domain (rest looked up from reference TRBV19 and TRBJ2-7): DGGITQSPKYLFRKEGQNVTLSCEQNLNHDAMYWYRQDPGQGLRLIYYSQIVNDFQKGDIAEGYSVSREKKESFPLTVTSAQKNPTAFYLCASVSRGSYEQYFGPGTRLTVT.

The rearrangement joins TRBV9 to TRBJ1-1; the match to TRBD1 covers 7 bases. CDR1 and CDR2 from the germline V gene are SGDLS and YYNGEE. V shed 6 bases, J shed 4 bases, and the junction held 9 bases outside the gene matches. This CDR3 is 14 amino acids long. CDR3 coding DNA: TGTGCCAGCACCCGGACAGGTGGGAGCACTGAAGCTTTCTTT. Residues: CASTRTGGSTEAFF.

This clone showed up just a few times. The V call is TRBV4-3, the J call TRBJ2-6; TRBD1 is a possible D gene (6 bases). The V gene lost 0 bases and the J gene lost 0 bases, with 9 bases spanning the gap. Germline assignment: CDR1 LGHNA and CDR2 YSLEER. CDR3 length: 17 residues. As DNA, the CDR3 is TGCGCCAGCAGCCAAGACGGACAGACCTCTGGGGCCAACGTCCTGACTTTC. Translated: CASSQDGQTSGANVLTF.

With respect to this clone: Germline is not matched at one junction end, which may reflect a read error. CDR3 amino acids: CASSDSGRSAETQYF. CDR3 nucleotide sequence: TGTGCCAGCAGTGACTCAGGGAGGAGCGCAGAGACCCAGTACTTC. V gene TRBV6-5 combines with J gene TRBJ2-5; D is perhaps TRBD2 (6 bases). Germline V gene lookup returns CDR1 MNHEY and CDR2 SVGAGI. The CDR3 has 15 residues.

The V and J genes are TRBV5-1 and TRBJ2-3, with unresolved D. Per the germline V gene, CDR1 is SGHRS and CDR2 is YFSETQ. The CDR3 has 13 residues. Trimming left V 4 bases short and J 1 base short, with 7 bases between. The CDR3 is CASSPGRTDTQYF. For the CDR3, the DNA is TGCGCCAGCAGCCCCGGTCGCACAGATACGCAGTATTTT.

V usage is TRBV5-1 and J usage is TRBJ1-1, with TRBD1 matching 7 bases. The CDR3 has 16 amino acids. The V gene end was trimmed by 6 bases and the J gene end by 0 bases; junction bases not matched to a gene: 11. Looked up from germline, CDR1 is SGHRS and CDR2 is YFSETQ. The CDR3 protein is CASTWGSGQMNTEAFF. The CDR3 nucleotides read TGCGCCAGCACCTGGGGGTCGGGACAGATGAACACTGAAGCTTTCTTT.

This sequence joins TRBV28 and TRBJ2-7, with 8 bases that match TRBD2. This CDR3 is built from 17 residues. V lost 0 bases and J lost 6; bases outside the gene matches: 13. Germline V lookup: CDR1 MDHEN, CDR2 SYDVKM. For the CDR3, the DNA is TGTGCCAGCAGTTTATGGTCACTAGCGGCGGGACCTGGCGAGCAGTACTTC. This translates into CASSLWSLAAGPGEQYF.

This clone was picked up one time. The CDR3 sequence is CAISSDTTSYEQYF. Written as DNA, the CDR3 is TGTGCCATCAGTTCTGACACGACCTCCTACGAGCAGTACTTC. The chain combines TRBV10-3 with TRBJ2-7; D gene ambiguous. V lost 5 bases to trimming and J lost 0 bases, with 11 bases between them. Germline V CDR1 and CDR2: ENHRY, SYGVKD. The CDR3 has 14 amino acids.

This clone was seen a few times. This chain uses TRBV4-1 with TRBJ1-5; D may be TRBD1 (5 bases). Trimming removed 0 bases from V and 6 bases from J, with 12 bases in between. Germline V lookup: CDR1 MGHRA, CDR2 YSYEKL. The CDR3 is 15 residues long. CDR3 DNA sequence: TGCGCCAGCAGCCAAGAGGGGGGATTCGGTCAGCCCCAGCATTTT. Amino acid sequence: CASSQEGGFGQPQHF.